Here is one T cell receptor beta chain with its context. A few counts support this clonotype. Its antigen remains unidentified. The sample holds no much larger clone one base away, and base qualities are not on file. The sample belongs to a study of T cells in Graves' hyperthyroidism and ophthalmopathy (dated by TCRdb to the late 2010s). For context, the study as a whole: Peripheral blood samples were taken at initial diagnosis, before any treatment was given. To identify distinguishing TCR V-J signatures, a discovery cohort of around 100 patients was used, comprising 40 to 45 with Graves' ophthalmopathy and 57 with stable Graves' hyperthyroidism. An independent validation cohort of around 19 hyperthyroidism patients and 17 patients who later progressed to ophthalmopathy tested prospective prediction of ophthalmopathy. The roughly 91 discovery patients were randomly divided into training and test sets at a 7:3 ratio. The study also compared thyroid tissue and blood T-cell repertoires from over 5 Graves' hyperthyroidism patients. After blood sampling, hyperthyroidism patients were treated with methimazole at a starting dose of 30 mg daily, and ophthalmopathy patients were treated with high-dose intravenous methylprednisolone. According to the paper, TCR Vbeta CDR3 sequencing was carried out on about 140 peripheral blood samples, which came from 40 to 45 ophthalmopathy, 75 to 80 hyperthyroidism and about 17 progressor patients. Overall study results and their limits: In validation, progression to ophthalmopathy was predicted by the model with roughly 69% sensitivity and 72% to 85% specificity, a median of approximately 6.5 months before onset. Sample size was not statistically predetermined, and investigators were not blinded to group allocation. A 13 V-J signature model separated ophthalmopathy from stable hyperthyroidism, with around 88% sensitivity and 81.08% specificity in cross-validation and 80%/75% in testing. Most expanded thyroid clonotypes (frequency above 0.001) were also found in blood, which suggests that blood repertoires may mirror thyroid immune responses.

Stable Graves' hyperthyroidism was defined as the absence of progression to ophthalmopathy over 18 months of follow-up. The hyperthyroidism patients were between 18 and 65 years old and newly diagnosed, with a disease duration of less than 2 months. The study excluded patients with uncontrolled infections, other autoimmune diseases, pregnancy or lactation. Diagnoses were established on the basis of clinical symptoms, serum thyroxine and TRAb, thyroid ultrasound, and orbital computed tomography. PBMCs were isolated from 10 ml of fresh peripheral blood by Ficoll-Paque density gradient centrifugation. Trizol reagent was used to extract total RNA, and RNA quality was then checked on an Agilent 2100 Bioanalyzer. TCR beta CDR3 regions were amplified from RNA transcripts. A first-round RT-PCR of the TCR CDR3 used the HTBI primer set with the Qiagen OneStep RT-PCR kit. A second multiplex PCR round built the libraries, followed by size selection and purification. Sequencing of the libraries was done on an Illumina HiSeq2000 using paired-end 100 bp reads. Regarding the original processing steps: SOAPnuke was used to process the raw data, throwing out any read that contained adapters or uncalled bases, had a mean Phred below 15, or lacked an exact constant-primer or identifier match. COPE v1.2.5 was used to merge the high-quality paired reads, and each unique nucleotide sequence was defined as a clonotype. MiTCR v1.1 was used to align the clonotypes against IMGT TRBV, TRBD and TRBJ reference segments. Only V-J combinations with frequency above 0.0001, covering 99.2% of repertoires, were analysed. The TCS score was defined as F50 (clonal expansion) divided by E x V (chaos), with BLOSUM62-based TCRdist calculated between CDR3 peptides within each V-J. Welch's t-statistics and random forest reduced roughly 500 V-J features to some 14, which were used in a naive Bayes classifier (R e1071). The public sequencing data were trimmed at Q25 with fastp and processed into clonotypes with MiXCR by TCRdb, which kept only in-frame beta chains. Rows are unified per CDR3 protein, each entry keeping the most common DNA and genes. The V and J calls were determined by TCRdb, not by the authors. For this sample the table gives hundreds of thousands of distinct CDR3 sequences, of which 20% to 30% were detected only once. Clones ranked in the top ten supply roughly 80% of the sample.

V and J are trimmed by 1 base and 0 bases, and the gene matches miss 8 bases of the junction. The CDR3 spans 20 residues, from the cysteine through the phenylalanine. The kept DNA is CDR3 alone, 60 bases in frame from the first base. The germline V gene specifies SGHNT as CDR1 and YENEEA as CDR2. The chain uses TRBV11-3 and TRBJ2-1, with 14 middle bases fitting TRBD2. The specimen sequenced was blood. This clonotype originated in a middle-aged man with Graves' hyperthyroidism. DNA sequence: TGTGCCAGCAGCTTAGGGCAAAGACTAGCGGGAGGGAGCTCCTACAATGAGCAGTTCTTC. This translates into CASSLGQRLAGGSSYNEQFF.